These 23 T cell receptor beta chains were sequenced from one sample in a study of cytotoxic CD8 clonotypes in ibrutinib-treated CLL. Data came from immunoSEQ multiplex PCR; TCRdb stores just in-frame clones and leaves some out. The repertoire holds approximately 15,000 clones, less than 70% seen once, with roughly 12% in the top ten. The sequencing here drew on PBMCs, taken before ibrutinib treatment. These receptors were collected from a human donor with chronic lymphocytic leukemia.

The CDR3 here is CASSPRLSLLFGGYTF. The CDR3 bases are TGTGCCAGCAGTCCCCGATTATCCCTACTTTTTGGTGGCTACACCTTC. The chain has TRBV28 and TRBJ1-2; D not resolved. The germline V gene encodes CDR1 MDHEN and CDR2 SYDVKM. CDR3 length: 16 amino acids. Deletions cut 5 bases from V and 7 bases from J, with 23 bases between.

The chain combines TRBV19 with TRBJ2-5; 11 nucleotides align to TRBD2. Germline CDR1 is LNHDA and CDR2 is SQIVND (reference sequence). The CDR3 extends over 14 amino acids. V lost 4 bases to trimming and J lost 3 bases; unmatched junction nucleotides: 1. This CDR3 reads CASSKGLAEETQYF. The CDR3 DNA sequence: TGTGCCAGTAGTAAGGGACTAGCGGAAGAGACCCAGTACTTC.

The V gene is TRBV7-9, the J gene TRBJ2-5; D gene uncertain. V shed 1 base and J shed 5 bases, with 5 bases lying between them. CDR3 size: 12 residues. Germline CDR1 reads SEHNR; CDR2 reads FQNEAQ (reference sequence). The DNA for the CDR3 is TGTGCCAGCAGCTTAGTGACCGAGACCCAGTACTTC. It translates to CASSLVTETQYF. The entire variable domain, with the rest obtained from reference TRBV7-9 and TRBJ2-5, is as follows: DTGVSQNPRHKITKRGQNVTFRCDPISEHNRLYWYRQTLGQGPEFLTYFQNEAQLEKSRLLSDRFSAERPKGSFSTLEIQRTEQGDSAMYLCASSLVTETQYFGPGTRLLVL.

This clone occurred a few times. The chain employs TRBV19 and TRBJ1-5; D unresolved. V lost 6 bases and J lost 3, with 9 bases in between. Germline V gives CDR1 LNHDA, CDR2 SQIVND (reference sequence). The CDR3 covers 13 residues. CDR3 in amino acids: CASRAGPNQPQHF. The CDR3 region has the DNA TGTGCCAGTAGGGCAGGACCCAATCAGCCCCAGCATTTT. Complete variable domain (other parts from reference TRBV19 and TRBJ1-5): DGGITQSPKYLFRKEGQNVTLSCEQNLNHDAMYWYRQDPGQGLRLIYYSQIVNDFQKGDIAEGYSVSREKKESFPLTVTSAQKNPTAFYLCASRAGPNQPQHFGDGTRLSIL.

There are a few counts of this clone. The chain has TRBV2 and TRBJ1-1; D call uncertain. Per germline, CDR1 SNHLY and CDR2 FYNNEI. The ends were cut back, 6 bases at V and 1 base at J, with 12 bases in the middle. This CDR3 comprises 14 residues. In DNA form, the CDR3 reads TGTGCCAGCAGCGCTAAATTGAGGAACACTGAAGCTTTCTTT. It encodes CASSAKLRNTEAFF.

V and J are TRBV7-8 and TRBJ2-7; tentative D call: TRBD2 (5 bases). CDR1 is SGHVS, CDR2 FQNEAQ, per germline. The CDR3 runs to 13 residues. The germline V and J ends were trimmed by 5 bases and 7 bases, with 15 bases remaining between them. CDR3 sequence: CASSVVRVGEQYV. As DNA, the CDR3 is TGTGCCAGCAGCGTCGTGAGGGTGGGTGAGCAGTACGTC.

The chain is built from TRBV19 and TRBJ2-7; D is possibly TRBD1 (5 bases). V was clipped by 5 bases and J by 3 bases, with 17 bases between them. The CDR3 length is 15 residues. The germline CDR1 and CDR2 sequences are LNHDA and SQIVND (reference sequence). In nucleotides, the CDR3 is TGTGCCAGTAGTTTGGACATCCTACAGAGCTACGAGCAGTACTTC. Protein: CASSLDILQSYEQYF.

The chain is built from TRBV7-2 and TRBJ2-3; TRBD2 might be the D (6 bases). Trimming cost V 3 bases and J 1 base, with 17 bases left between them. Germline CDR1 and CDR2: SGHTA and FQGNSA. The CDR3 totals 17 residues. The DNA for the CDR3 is TGTGCCAGCAGCTTTTACCCCCGGGCTAGCGGCACAGATACGCAGTATTTT. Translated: CASSFYPRASGTDTQYF.

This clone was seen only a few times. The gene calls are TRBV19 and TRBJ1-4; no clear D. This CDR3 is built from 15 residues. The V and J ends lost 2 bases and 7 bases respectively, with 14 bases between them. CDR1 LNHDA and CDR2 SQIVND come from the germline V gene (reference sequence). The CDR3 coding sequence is TGTGCCAGTAGTATATCGGGGTTCGGTGGTGAAAAACTGTTTTTT. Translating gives CASSISGFGGEKLFF.

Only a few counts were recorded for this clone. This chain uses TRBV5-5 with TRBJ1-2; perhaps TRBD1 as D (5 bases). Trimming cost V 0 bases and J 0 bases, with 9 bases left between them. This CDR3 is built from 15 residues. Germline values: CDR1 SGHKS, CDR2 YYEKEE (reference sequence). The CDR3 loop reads CASSLDGGSNYGYTF. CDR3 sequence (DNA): TGTGCCAGCAGCTTGGACGGGGGATCTAACTATGGCTACACCTTC.

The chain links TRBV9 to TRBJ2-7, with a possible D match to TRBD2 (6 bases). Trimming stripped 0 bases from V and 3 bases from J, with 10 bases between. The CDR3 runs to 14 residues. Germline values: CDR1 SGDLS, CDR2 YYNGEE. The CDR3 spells CASSVGMTSYEQYF. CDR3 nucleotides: TGTGCCAGCAGCGTAGGGATGACTAGCTACGAGCAGTACTTC.

DNA for the CDR3: TGTGCCAGCAGCCTCAGGGAAACTGGGGCCAACGTCCTGACTTTC. It yields the protein CASSLRETGANVLTF. This sequence joins TRBV5-6 and TRBJ2-6; a possible D gene is TRBD1 (5 bases). V shed 4 bases and J shed 2 bases, with 10 bases lying between them. Germline V gene lookup returns CDR1 SGHDT and CDR2 YYEEEE. There are 15 residues in the CDR3. The variable domain in full, with the rest retrieved from reference TRBV5-6 and TRBJ2-6, is DAGVTQSPTHLIKTRGQQVTLRCSPKSGHDTVSWYQQALGQGPQFIFQYYEEEERQRGNFPDRFSGHQFPNYSSELNVNALLLGDSALYLCASSLRETGANVLTFGAGSRLTVL.

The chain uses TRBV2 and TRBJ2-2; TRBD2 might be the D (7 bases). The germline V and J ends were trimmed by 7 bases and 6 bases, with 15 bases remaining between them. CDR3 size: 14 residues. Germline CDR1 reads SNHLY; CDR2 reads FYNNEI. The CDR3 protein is CASTLGGQSGELFF. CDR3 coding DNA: TGTGCCAGCACGTTGGGGGGGCAATCCGGGGAGCTGTTTTTT.

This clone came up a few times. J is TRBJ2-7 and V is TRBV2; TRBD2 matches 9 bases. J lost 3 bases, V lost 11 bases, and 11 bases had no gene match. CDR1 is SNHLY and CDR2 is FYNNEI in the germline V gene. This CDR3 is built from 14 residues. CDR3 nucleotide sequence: TGTGCCTCAGGGAGGGAGACTAGCGGCTACGAGCAGTACGTC. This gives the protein CASGRETSGYEQYV.

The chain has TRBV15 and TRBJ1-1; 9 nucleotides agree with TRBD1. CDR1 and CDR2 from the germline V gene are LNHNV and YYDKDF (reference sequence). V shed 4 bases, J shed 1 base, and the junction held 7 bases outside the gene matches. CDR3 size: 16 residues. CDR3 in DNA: TGTGCCACCAGCAAGGGGACAGGGTTGGGGAACACTGAAGCTTTCTTT. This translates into CATSKGTGLGNTEAFF.

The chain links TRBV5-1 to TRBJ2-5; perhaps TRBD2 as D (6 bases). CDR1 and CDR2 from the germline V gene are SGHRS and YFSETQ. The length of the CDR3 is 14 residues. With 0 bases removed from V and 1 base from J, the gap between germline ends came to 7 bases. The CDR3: CASSLGGVQETQYF. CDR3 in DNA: TGCGCCAGCAGCTTGGGGGGGGTCCAAGAGACCCAGTACTTC.

CDR3 nucleotide sequence: TGTGCCAGCAGCCGGCCGCTAGGTGGAAAAGAGACCCAGTACTTC. Its protein product is CASSRPLGGKETQYF. The V and J genes are TRBV7-6 and TRBJ2-5; D is unclear. The CDR3 length is 15 residues. CDR1 and CDR2 (germline): SGHVS, FNYEAQ. Trimming stripped 5 bases from V and 3 bases from J, with 16 bases between.

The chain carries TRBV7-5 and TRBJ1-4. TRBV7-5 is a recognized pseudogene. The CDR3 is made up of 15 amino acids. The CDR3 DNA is TGTGTCAGAAGCTTAGTGGGAGGGACTAATGAAAAACTGTTTTTT. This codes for CVRSLVGGTNEKLFF.

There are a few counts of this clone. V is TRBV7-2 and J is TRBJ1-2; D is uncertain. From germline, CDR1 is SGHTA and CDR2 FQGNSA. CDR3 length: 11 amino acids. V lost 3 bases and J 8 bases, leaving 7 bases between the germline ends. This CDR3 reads CASSFLLGYTF. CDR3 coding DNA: TGTGCCAGCAGCTTTCTTCTCGGCTACACCTTC.

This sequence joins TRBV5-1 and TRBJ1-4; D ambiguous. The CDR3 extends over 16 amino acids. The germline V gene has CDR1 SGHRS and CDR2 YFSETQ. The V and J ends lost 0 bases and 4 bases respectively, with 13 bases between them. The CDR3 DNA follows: TGCGCCAGCAGCTTGGCCGGGAACTCCGGTAATGAAAAACTGTTTTTT. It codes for CASSLAGNSGNEKLFF. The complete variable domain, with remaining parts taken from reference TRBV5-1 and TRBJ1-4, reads KAGVTQTPRYLIKTRGQQVTLSCSPISGHRSVSWYQQTPGQGLQFLFEYFSETQRNKGNFPGRFSGRQFSNSRSEMNVSTLELGDSALYLCASSLAGNSGNEKLFFGSGTQLSVL.

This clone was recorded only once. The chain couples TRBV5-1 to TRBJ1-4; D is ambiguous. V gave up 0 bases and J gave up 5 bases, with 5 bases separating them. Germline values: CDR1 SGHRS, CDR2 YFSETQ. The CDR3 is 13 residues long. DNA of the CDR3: TGCGCCAGCAGCTTGGGGATCAATGAAAAACTGTTTTTT. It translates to CASSLGINEKLFF.

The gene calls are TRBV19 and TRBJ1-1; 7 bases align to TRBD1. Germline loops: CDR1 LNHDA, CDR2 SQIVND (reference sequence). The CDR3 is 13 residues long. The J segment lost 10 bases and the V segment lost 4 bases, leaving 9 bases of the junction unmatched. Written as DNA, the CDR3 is TGTGCCAGTAGTAAAAACAGGGGAGAGAGAGCTTTCTTT. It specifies CASSKNRGERAFF.

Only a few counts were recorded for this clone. The CDR3 spells CASGLDGGELFF. The DNA of the CDR3 is TGTGCCAGCGGGCTAGATGGCGGGGAGCTGTTTTTT. The rearrangement joins TRBV2 to TRBJ2-2, with D unresolved. Per germline, CDR1 SNHLY and CDR2 FYNNEI. Trimming left V 8 bases short and J 7 bases short, with 11 bases between. CDR3 length: 12 residues.